These 25 T cell receptor beta chains originate from one sample sequenced in a study of blood T cell repertoires in COVID-19. Generated by immunoSEQ multiplex PCR, the TCRdb table keeps only in-frame clones and is missing some. In the table there are 150,000 to 200,000 clones, 86% of which are singletons. The sequencing input was peripheral blood. The receptors were sampled from a man aged 55-75 years with acute or convalescent COVID-19.

The V gene is TRBV28, the J gene TRBJ2-2; the D gene is possibly TRBD2 (7 bases). V dropped 4 bases and J dropped 4 bases, with 13 bases sitting between them. The CDR3 consists of 15 residues. Per the germline V gene, CDR1 is MDHEN and CDR2 is SYDVKM. This CDR3 is CASSWGGRATGELFF. The CDR3 DNA reads as TGTGCCAGCAGTTGGGGGGGCAGGGCCACCGGGGAGCTGTTTTTT.

The chain joins TRBV28 to TRBJ1-3; 7 nucleotides agree with TRBD1. Germline V CDR1 and CDR2: MDHEN, SYDVKM. Trimming cost V 4 bases and J 1 base; bases outside gene matches: 13. The length of the CDR3 is 18 residues. The CDR3: CASSSPGQGGRSGNTIYF. CDR3 DNA: TGTGCCAGCAGTTCCCCCGGGCAGGGGGGAAGATCTGGAAACACCATATATTTT.

The rearrangement links TRBV7-2 to TRBJ2-3; TRBD2 might be the D (6 bases). Looked up from germline, CDR1 is SGHTA and CDR2 is FQGNSA. The V gene lost 0 bases and the J gene lost 6 bases, with 13 bases spanning the gap. This CDR3 spans 15 amino acids. The CDR3 region has the DNA TGTGCCAGCAGCTTAGCGGGAGGACCTGGTGATACGCAGTATTTT. Its translation is CASSLAGGPGDTQYF.

This sequence joins TRBV6-2 or TRBV6-3 and TRBJ1-5, with a tentative D call TRBD1 (5 bases). CDR1 and CDR2 (germline): MNHEY, SVGEGT. This CDR3 is built from 15 residues. Trimming removed 5 bases at V and 5 bases at J, with 16 bases between. The CDR3 region has the DNA TGTGCCAGCAGTCCGGACCCTGGGGGGGATCAGCCCCAGCATTTT. It yields the protein CASSPDPGGDQPQHF.

The rearrangement links TRBV28 to TRBJ1-5; unclear D gene. Germline V gene lookup returns CDR1 MDHEN and CDR2 SYDVKM. Trimming pared 6 bases from V and 6 bases from J, leaving 12 bases between. This CDR3 has 13 amino acids. DNA for the CDR3: TGTGCCAGCAGCCCACCGGCGGGTCAGCCCCAGCATTTT. This encodes CASSPPAGQPQHF.

In its sample, this clone was seen a few times. The chain couples TRBV5-1 to TRBJ2-5; D remains unclear. The germline V and J ends were trimmed by 0 bases and 5 bases, with 17 bases remaining between them. Germline V gene sequence: CDR1 SGHRS, CDR2 YFSETQ. The CDR3 spans 16 residues. CDR3: CASSLGAITPGETQYF. As DNA, the CDR3 is TGCGCCAGCAGCTTGGGGGCGATTACCCCTGGGGAGACCCAGTACTTC.

The rearrangement links TRBV5-4 to TRBJ2-3, with a possible D match to TRBD2 (5 bases). Trimming cost V 2 bases and J 0 bases, with 10 bases left between them. CDR1 SGHNT and CDR2 YYREEE come from the germline V gene (reference sequence). This CDR3 has 15 amino acids. CDR3 protein: CASSLSGTSTDTQYF. The CDR3 DNA reads as TGTGCCAGCAGCTTAAGCGGAACTAGCACAGATACGCAGTATTTT.

The chain combines TRBV11-2 with TRBJ1-1, with unresolved D. The ends were cut back, 3 bases at V and 1 base at J, with 6 bases in the middle. The V gene's germline CDR1 is SGHAT and CDR2 FQNNGV. This CDR3 region has 13 residues. DNA of the CDR3: TGTGCCAGCAGCTTGAGGGCGAACACTGAAGCTTTCTTT. It is translated as CASSLRANTEAFF.

The chain employs TRBV6-6 and TRBJ2-1; 7 positions agree with TRBD1. The CDR3 length is 15 residues. CDR1 is MNHNY, CDR2 SVGAGI, per germline (reference sequence). V dropped 5 bases and J dropped 7; count of bases not matched to a gene: 11. CDR3 residues: CASSPNRDRQNEQFF. DNA for the CDR3: TGTGCCAGCAGTCCTAACCGGGACAGACAAAATGAGCAGTTCTTC.

The rearrangement links TRBV13 to TRBJ2-2; 7 nucleotides agree with TRBD2. Germline V CDR1 and CDR2: PRHDT, FYEKMQ (reference sequence). V was pared by 5 bases and J by 4 bases, with 10 bases of the junction left unmatched. The CDR3 spans 16 residues. CDR3 nucleotides: TGTGCCAGCAGCCCCGAAGGGCCGGGGGGCACCGGGGAGCTGTTTTTT. Translating gives CASSPEGPGGTGELFF. Full variable domain (remainder filled in from reference TRBV13 and TRBJ2-2): AAGVIQSPRHLIKEKRETATLKCYPIPRHDTVYWYQQGPGQDPQFLISFYEKMQSDKGSIPDRFSAQQFSDYHSELNMSSLELGDSALYFCASSPEGPGGTGELFFGEGSRLTVL.

The chain joins TRBV2 to TRBJ1-2, with a possible D match to TRBD1 (6 bases). Germline V lookup: CDR1 SNHLY, CDR2 FYNNEI. This CDR3 spans 15 amino acids. V was shortened by 2 bases and J by 2 bases, with 12 bases between the two germline ends. The chain's CDR3 is CASSERFQGNYGYTF. CDR3 DNA: TGTGCCAGCAGTGAACGGTTTCAGGGGAACTATGGCTACACCTTC.

This chain uses TRBV7-9 with TRBJ2-7; perhaps TRBD1 as D (6 bases). The V gene's germline CDR1 is SEHNR and CDR2 FQNEAQ (reference sequence). The CDR3 runs 11 residues. V lost 5 bases to trimming and J lost 4 bases, with 6 bases between them. CDR3 amino acids: CASSDRYEQYF. DNA for the CDR3: TGTGCCAGCAGCGACAGGTACGAGCAGTACTTC. Filled out from reference TRBV7-9 and TRBJ2-7, the complete variable domain reads DTGVSQNPRHKITKRGQNVTFRCDPISEHNRLYWYRQTLGQGPEFLTYFQNEAQLEKSRLLSDRFSAERPKGSFSTLEIQRTEQGDSAMYLCASSDRYEQYFGPGTRLTVT.

The rearrangement links TRBV19 to TRBJ1-3, with D uncertain. Germline CDR1 reads LNHDA; CDR2 reads SQIVND (reference sequence). Deletions cut 3 bases from V and 0 bases from J, with 9 bases between. This CDR3 is built from 15 residues. The DNA of the CDR3 is TGTGCCAGTAGTATTACGCGCCGCTCTGGAAACACCATATATTTT. Protein: CASSITRRSGNTIYF.

V and J are TRBV30 and TRBJ1-2, with D possibly matching TRBD1 (6 bases). V was clipped by 3 bases and J by 4 bases, with 15 bases between them. The CDR3 runs to 14 residues. CDR1 is GTSNPN, CDR2 SVGIG, per germline (reference sequence). CDR3 bases: TGTGCCTGGAGGAAACAGGGTTGGGCCTATGGCTACACCTTC. Its protein product is CAWRKQGWAYGYTF.

The CDR3 spells CASSDPSGAYEQYF. The DNA of the CDR3 is TGTGCCAGCAGCGATCCTAGCGGGGCCTACGAGCAGTACTTC. V is TRBV7-9 and J is TRBJ2-7; 9 bases line up with TRBD2. This CDR3 spans 14 amino acids. CDR1 is SEHNR, CDR2 FQNEAQ, per germline (reference sequence). V lost 5 bases to trimming and J lost 2 bases; unmatched junction nucleotides: 4.

The chain couples TRBV10-3 to TRBJ1-5; D uncertain. V was shortened by 10 bases and J by 3 bases, with 13 bases between the two germline ends. There are 13 residues in the CDR3. Germline CDR1 ENHRY, CDR2 SYGVKD. The CDR3: CATRSADNQPQHF. CDR3 in DNA: TGTGCCACCAGGTCGGCGGACAATCAGCCCCAGCATTTT.

J is TRBJ2-7 and V is TRBV7-2; the match to TRBD1 covers 11 bases. The CDR3 has 15 amino acids. From germline, CDR1 is SGHTA and CDR2 FQGNSA. Losses at the gene ends were 4 bases for V and 5 bases for J; bases not matched to a gene: 7. The CDR3 sequence is CASSSRWTGGNEQYF. The CDR3 coding sequence is TGTGCCAGCAGCTCCCGCTGGACAGGGGGCAACGAGCAGTACTTC.

The chain combines TRBV29-1 with TRBJ1-1, with D perhaps matching TRBD1 (5 bases). V lost 5 bases, J lost 8 bases, and 12 bases lay in between. Per the germline V gene, CDR1 is SQVTM and CDR2 is ANQGSEA. The CDR3 is 11 amino acids. Written as DNA, the CDR3 is TGCAGCGTTCAAGGGGCGGGGGAAGCTTTCTTT. Translating gives CSVQGAGEAFF.

The chain carries TRBV27 and TRBJ2-3, with TRBD1 identical over 11 bases. Germline-derived CDR1 and CDR2 are MNHEY and SMNVEV (reference sequence). The CDR3 spans 15 residues. V was clipped by 5 bases and J by 7 bases; unmatched bases: 8. The CDR3 coding sequence is TGTGCCAGCAGTCCACGGACAGGGGGCGCAAATACGCAGTATTTT. Protein: CASSPRTGGANTQYF.

This chain connects TRBV4-1 to TRBJ1-1, with a tentative D call TRBD1 (6 bases). V was shortened by 1 base and J by 2 bases, with 17 bases between the two germline ends. CDR1 is MGHRA, CDR2 YSYEKL, per germline. This CDR3 contains 17 residues. Here the CDR3 reads CASSQGPRDTFNTEAFF. CDR3 DNA sequence: TGCGCCAGCAGCCAAGGTCCCCGGGACACGTTCAACACTGAAGCTTTCTTT.

The rearrangement links TRBV25-1 to TRBJ1-2, with TRBD1 matching over 7 bases. The CDR3 has 16 residues. CDR1 is MGHDK, CDR2 SYGVNS, per germline. Trimming at V came to 2 bases and at J to 6 bases, leaving 12 bases not matched to a gene. In nucleotides, the CDR3 is TGTGCCAGCAGTGAAGGGTGGCGACAGGGAAATAATGGCTACACCTTC. Encoded protein: CASSEGWRQGNNGYTF.

The V and J genes are TRBV15 and TRBJ2-1, with 13 bases fitting TRBD2. After removal of 6 bases from V and 7 bases from J, the junction contained 12 bases not matched to a gene. Germline assignment: CDR1 LNHNV and CDR2 YYDKDF (reference sequence). The CDR3 loop spans 17 amino acids. The CDR3 coding sequence is TGTGCCACCAGTCCTCCCTTGGGACTAGCGGGAAGGAATGAGCAGTTCTTC. Encoded protein: CATSPPLGLAGRNEQFF.

The V call is TRBV25-1, the J call TRBJ1-6; 10 positions match TRBD1. Germline V gene sequence: CDR1 MGHDK, CDR2 SYGVNS. The length of the CDR3 is 17 residues. The J segment lost 0 bases and the V segment lost 7 bases, leaving 6 bases of the junction unmatched. The chain's CDR3 is CASTGTGASSYNSPLHF. DNA for the CDR3: TGTGCCAGCACCGGGACAGGGGCGAGCTCCTATAATTCACCCCTCCACTTT.

V is TRBV18 and J is TRBJ1-3, with 9 bases fitting TRBD1. Looked up from germline, CDR1 is KGHSH and CDR2 is LQKENI. V shed 5 bases and J 4 bases; nucleotides not matched to a gene: 12. CDR3 size: 17 residues. The CDR3 here is CASSSSWDRVEGNTIYF. CDR3 sequence (DNA): TGTGCCAGCTCATCCTCATGGGACAGGGTCGAAGGAAACACCATATATTTT.

The chain is built from TRBV7-3 and TRBJ1-2, with D tentatively TRBD1 (5 bases). Germline V gives CDR1 SGHTA, CDR2 FQGTGA. The CDR3 contains 13 residues. The V gene lost 2 bases and the J gene lost 8 bases, with 12 bases spanning the gap. CDR3 loop: CASSLDAGLGYTF. In nucleotides, the CDR3 is TGTGCCAGCAGCTTAGATGCGGGGCTGGGCTACACCTTC.